The T cell receptor (beta chain) under discussion was sequenced for a study of blood T cell repertoires in COVID-19. The wider study: T cells, B-cell-depleted T cells, or PBMCs provided the cDNA or gDNA that served as material.

As processed by the authors: Cell counts per sample came from amplifying reference gene primers. The table came from immunoSEQ multiplex PCR; TCRdb's copy has only in-frame clones and leaves some out. V, J and clone size derive from that table, while D and trimming were established from the DNA sequence. Among about 250,000 clones listed, around 88% were seen once. The germline V gene encodes CDR1 SGHTA and CDR2 FQGTGA. V was pared by 1 base and J by 6 bases, with 16 bases between. The CDR3 extends over 15 amino acids. The receptor was isolated from a man at least 80 years old with acute or convalescent COVID-19. V is TRBV7-3 and J is TRBJ2-7, with D maybe TRBD1 (5 bases). The sequencing input was peripheral blood. The CDR3 sequence: CASSLNAGPQGEQYF. CDR3 DNA sequence: TGTGCCAGCAGCTTAAATGCAGGGCCTCAGGGCGAGCAGTACTTC. Complete variable domain (other parts from reference TRBV7-3 and TRBJ2-7): GAGVSQTPSNKVTEKGKYVELRCDPISGHTALYWYRQSLGQGPEFLIYFQGTGAADDSGLPNDRFFAVRPEGSVSTLKIQRTERGDSAVYLCASSLNAGPQGEQYFGPGTRLTVT.